The sequence of this T cell receptor (beta chain) was determined in a study of T cell repertoires in cytomegalovirus infection. Study context: Both CMV infection and a matching HLA type were indicated by public TCR beta signatures. Study results and caveats: Cumulated frequencies of public TCR beta families served to identify carriers of CMV plus the relevant HLA. CMV-specific TCR beta clonotypes restricted by HLA-C were the ones dominating the ex vivo response.

TCRdb passed the reads through MiXCR, listing each CDR3 protein once. The table lists tens of thousands of distinct CDR3 sequences, just under 4% of them singletons. This clonotype came up many times. Its antigen is currently unknown. The origin of this receptor is a human donor in good health (CMV status not recorded). Some clones in this sample may be carry-over from other donors' samples. Material: PBMCs.

As DNA, the CDR3 is TGTGCCAGCAGCTTACGGGGACAGCGAAGTGCGGAACGGGGCTACACCTTC. This encodes CASSLRGQRSAERGYTF. The rearrangement links TRBV7-2 to TRBJ1-2; 7 positions agree with TRBD1. CDR3 size: 17 residues. V was pared by 2 bases and J by 8 bases, with 17 bases of the junction left unmatched. Germline CDR1 SGHTA, CDR2 FQGNSA. Supplemented by reference TRBV7-2 and TRBJ1-2, the full variable domain reads GAGVSQSPSNKVTEKGKDVELRCDPISGHTALYWYRQSLGQGLEFLIYFQGNSAPDKSGLPSDRFSAERTGGSVSTLTIQRTQQEDSAVYLCASSLRGQRSAERGYTFGSGTRLTVV.